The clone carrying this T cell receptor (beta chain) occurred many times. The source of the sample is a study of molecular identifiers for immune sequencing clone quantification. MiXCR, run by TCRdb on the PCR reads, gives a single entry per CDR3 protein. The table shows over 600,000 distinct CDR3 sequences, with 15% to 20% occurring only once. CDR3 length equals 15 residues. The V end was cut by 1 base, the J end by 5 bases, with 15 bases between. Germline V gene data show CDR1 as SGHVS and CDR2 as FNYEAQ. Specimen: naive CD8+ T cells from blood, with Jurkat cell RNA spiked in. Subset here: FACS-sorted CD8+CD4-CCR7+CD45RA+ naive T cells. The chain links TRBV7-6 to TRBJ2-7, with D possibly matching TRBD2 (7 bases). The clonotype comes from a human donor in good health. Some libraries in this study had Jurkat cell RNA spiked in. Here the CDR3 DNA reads TGTGCCAGCAGCTTAGATCGGGGGGCGCGGCACGAGCAGTACTTC. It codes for CASSLDRGARHEQYF.